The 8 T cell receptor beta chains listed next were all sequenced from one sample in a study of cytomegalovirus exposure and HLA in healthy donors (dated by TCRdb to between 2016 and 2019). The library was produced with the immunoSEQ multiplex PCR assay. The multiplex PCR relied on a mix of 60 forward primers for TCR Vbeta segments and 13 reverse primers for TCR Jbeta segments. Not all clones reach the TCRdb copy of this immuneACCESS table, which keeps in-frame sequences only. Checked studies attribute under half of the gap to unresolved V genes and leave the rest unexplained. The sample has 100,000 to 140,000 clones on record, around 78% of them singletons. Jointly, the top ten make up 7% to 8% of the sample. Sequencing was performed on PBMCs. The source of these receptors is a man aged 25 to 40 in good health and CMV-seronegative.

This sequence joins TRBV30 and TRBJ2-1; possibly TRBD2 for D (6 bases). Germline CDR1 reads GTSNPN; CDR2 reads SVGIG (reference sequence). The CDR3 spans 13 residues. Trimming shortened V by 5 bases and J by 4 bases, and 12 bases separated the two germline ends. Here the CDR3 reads CAWERVPYNEQFF. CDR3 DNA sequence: TGTGCCTGGGAGCGGGTACCATACAATGAGCAGTTCTTC.

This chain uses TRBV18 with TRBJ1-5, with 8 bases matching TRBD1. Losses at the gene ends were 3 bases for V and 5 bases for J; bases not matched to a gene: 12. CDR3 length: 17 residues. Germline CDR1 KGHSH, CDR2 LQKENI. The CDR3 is CASSPIRTGSGDQPQHF. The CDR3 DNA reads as TGTGCCAGCTCACCGATACGGACAGGGTCGGGAGATCAGCCCCAGCATTTT.

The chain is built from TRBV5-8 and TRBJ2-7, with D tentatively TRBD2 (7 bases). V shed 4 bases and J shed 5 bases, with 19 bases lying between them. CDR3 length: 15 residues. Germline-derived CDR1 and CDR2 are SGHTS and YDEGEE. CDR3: CASSPLRGGGHEQYF. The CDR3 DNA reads TGTGCCAGCAGCCCGCTGAGGGGGGGCGGACACGAGCAGTACTTC. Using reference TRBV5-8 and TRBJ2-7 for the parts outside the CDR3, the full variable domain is EAGVTQSPTHLIKTRGQQATLRCSPISGHTSVYWYQQALGLGLQFLLWYDEGEERNRGNFPPRFSGRQFPNYSSELNVNALELEDSALYLCASSPLRGGGHEQYFGPGTRLTVT.

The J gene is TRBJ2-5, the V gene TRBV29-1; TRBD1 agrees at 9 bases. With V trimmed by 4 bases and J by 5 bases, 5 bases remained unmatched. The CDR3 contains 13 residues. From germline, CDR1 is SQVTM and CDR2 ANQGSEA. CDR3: CSVGGQGPETQYF. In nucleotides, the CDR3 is TGCAGCGTTGGGGGACAGGGCCCGGAGACCCAGTACTTC.

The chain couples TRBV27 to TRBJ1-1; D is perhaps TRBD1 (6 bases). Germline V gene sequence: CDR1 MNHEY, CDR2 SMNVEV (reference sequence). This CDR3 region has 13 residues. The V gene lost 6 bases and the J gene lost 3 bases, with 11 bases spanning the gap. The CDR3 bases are TGTGCCAGCAGAGTACAGGGTTACACTGAAGCTTTCTTT. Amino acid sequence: CASRVQGYTEAFF.

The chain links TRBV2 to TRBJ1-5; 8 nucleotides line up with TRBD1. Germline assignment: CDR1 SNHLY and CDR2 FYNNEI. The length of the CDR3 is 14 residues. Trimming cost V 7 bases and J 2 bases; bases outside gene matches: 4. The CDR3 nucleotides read TGTGCCAGCACTCAGGGGGCGCGCAATCAGCCCCAGCATTTT. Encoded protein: CASTQGARNQPQHF.

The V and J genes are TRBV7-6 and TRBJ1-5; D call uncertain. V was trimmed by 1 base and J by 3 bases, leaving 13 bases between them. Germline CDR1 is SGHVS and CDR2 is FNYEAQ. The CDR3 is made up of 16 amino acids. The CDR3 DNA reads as TGTGCCAGCAGCTTAGGAGGTGGCAGACTCAATCAGCCCCAGCATTTT. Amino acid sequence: CASSLGGGRLNQPQHF.

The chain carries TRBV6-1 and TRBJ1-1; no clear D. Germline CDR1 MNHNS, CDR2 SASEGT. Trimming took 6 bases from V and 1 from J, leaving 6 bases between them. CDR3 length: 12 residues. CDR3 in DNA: TGTGCCAGCAGACAGAGGAACACTGAAGCTTTCTTT. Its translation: CASRQRNTEAFF.